The 14 T cell receptor beta chains in this list originate from one sample, sequenced in a study of blood T cell repertoires in COVID-19. Using immunoSEQ multiplex PCR, the repertoire was profiled, and TCRdb retains in-frame clones only, with some absent. The sample holds about 270,000 clones; about 89% are singletons and the top ten take less than 3%. The sample was PBMCs or T cells enriched from blood (not recorded which). Receptors were obtained from a woman in her late teens or twenties who had recovered from COVID-19.

The chain has TRBV2 and TRBJ2-1; the D gene is possibly TRBD1 (6 bases). The V and J ends lost 8 bases and 8 bases respectively, with 19 bases between them. This CDR3 has 14 amino acids. The germline gives CDR1 SNHLY, CDR2 FYNNEI. The CDR3 reads CASGRGQFLDEQFF. Here the CDR3 DNA reads TGTGCCAGCGGTCGAGGACAGTTTCTCGATGAGCAGTTCTTC.

This chain joins TRBV2 and TRBJ2-1, with 9 positions matching TRBD2. Germline CDR1 and CDR2: SNHLY and FYNNEI. V dropped 5 bases and J dropped 3; count of bases not matched to a gene: 5. The CDR3 loop spans 15 amino acids. CDR3 in amino acids: CASSSGRSSYNEQFF. The DNA for the CDR3 is TGTGCCAGCAGTAGCGGGAGGTCTAGCTACAATGAGCAGTTCTTC.

This chain connects TRBV7-2 to TRBJ2-7; 8 positions agree with TRBD2. The J segment lost 3 bases and the V segment lost 0 bases, leaving 4 bases of the junction unmatched. Germline values: CDR1 SGHTA, CDR2 FQGNSA. The CDR3 is 15 amino acids. The CDR3 spells CASSLAPGGVYEQYF. DNA of the CDR3: TGTGCCAGCAGCTTAGCCCCGGGGGGGGTCTACGAGCAGTACTTC. The whole variable domain, remainder taken from reference TRBV7-2 and TRBJ2-7, is GAGVSQSPSNKVTEKGKDVELRCDPISGHTALYWYRQSLGQGLEFLIYFQGNSAPDKSGLPSDRFSAERTGGSVSTLTIQRTQQEDSAVYLCASSLAPGGVYEQYFGPGTRLTVT.

The V gene is TRBV7-2, the J gene TRBJ1-5; D is ambiguous. V lost 1 base to trimming and J lost 7 bases, with 14 bases between them. This CDR3 spans 15 amino acids. The V gene's germline CDR1 is SGHTA and CDR2 FQGNSA. CDR3 sequence reads: CASSLVRQAGQPQHF. The CDR3 region has the DNA TGTGCCAGCAGCTTAGTAAGGCAGGCGGGCCAGCCCCAGCATTTT.

The chain joins TRBV21-1 to TRBJ2-1; TRBD2 was called by the table and not checked on the DNA. TRBV21-1 is deemed a pseudogene. The CDR3 totals 15 residues. The CDR3 DNA is TGTGCCAGCAGCTGTAGCGGGGGGGCTCGGAATGAGCAGTTCTTC. It translates to CASSCSGGARNEQFF.

This sequence joins TRBV19 and TRBJ2-1, with 7 bases aligning to TRBD2. This CDR3 spans 15 amino acids. J was trimmed by 6 bases and V by 4 bases; bases with no gene match: 9. From germline, CDR1 is LNHDA and CDR2 SQIVND (reference sequence). The CDR3 coding sequence is TGTGCCAGTAGTAGAGGGGCGGGAGTTTTCAATGAGCAGTTCTTC. Translated, it gives CASSRGAGVFNEQFF.

This clone is a singleton in its sample. The V and J genes are TRBV7-6 and TRBJ2-7; TRBD2 aligns across 11 bases. CDR3 size: 16 residues. Trimming cost V 2 bases and J 4 bases; bases outside gene matches: 7. Germline CDR1 SGHVS, CDR2 FNYEAQ. DNA of the CDR3: TGTGCCAGCAGCTTAAACGGACTAGCGGGTTGGTACGAGCAGTACTTC. Protein sequence: CASSLNGLAGWYEQYF.

This rearrangement joins TRBV2 to TRBJ2-6; D is ambiguous. Trimming removed 1 base from V and 0 bases from J, with 10 bases in between. The germline CDR1 and CDR2 sequences are SNHLY and FYNNEI. The CDR3 consists of 17 residues. The CDR3 DNA sequence: TGTGCCAGCAGTGAAGTCTGGCGGAACTCTGGGGCCAACGTCCTGACTTTC. Translating gives CASSEVWRNSGANVLTF.

This clone was detected only once. The rearrangement joins TRBV28 to TRBJ2-3; no clear D gene. Germline values: CDR1 MDHEN, CDR2 SYDVKM. Trimming took 3 bases from V and 0 from J, leaving 7 bases between them. This CDR3 is 14 amino acids long. The CDR3 region has the DNA TGTGCCAGCAGTTTTCCCCCTAGCACAGATACGCAGTATTTT. Its protein product is CASSFPPSTDTQYF.

V usage is TRBV12-3 or TRBV12-4 and J usage is TRBJ1-2; D unresolved. The CDR3 is made up of 12 amino acids. Deletions cut 6 bases from V and 2 bases from J, with 7 bases between. The CDR3 protein is CASRIVNYGYTF. The CDR3 region has the DNA TGTGCCAGCAGAATAGTAAACTATGGCTACACCTTC.

V usage is TRBV21-1 and J usage is TRBJ1-5; the D segment call TRBD1 is taken from the table without a DNA check. TRBV21-1 is deemed a pseudogene. The CDR3 spans 17 residues. CDR3 residues: CASSGDRTLYSNQPQHF. DNA of the CDR3: TGTGCCAGCAGCGGAGACAGGACACTCTATAGCAATCAGCCCCAGCATTTT.

The rearrangement joins TRBV6-5 to TRBJ2-7; 9 bases line up with TRBD1. Germline V gene lookup returns CDR1 MNHEY and CDR2 SVGAGI. The CDR3 totals 16 residues. With V trimmed by 4 bases and J by 3 bases, 10 bases remained unmatched. The CDR3 is CASSSSGGQGFYEQYF. For the CDR3, the DNA is TGTGCCAGCAGTTCTTCTGGGGGACAGGGATTCTACGAGCAGTACTTC.

This chain joins TRBV19 and TRBJ1-1, with TRBD1 matching over 10 bases. The V gene's germline CDR1 is LNHDA and CDR2 SQIVND (reference sequence). With 4 bases clipped from V and 0 bases from J, the junction kept 11 bases outside the gene matches. The CDR3 contains 18 residues. CDR3 in DNA: TGTGCCAGTAGTAACAGCCTCCGGGACAGGGGACTGAACACTGAAGCTTTCTTT. Amino acids: CASSNSLRDRGLNTEAFF.

The chain carries TRBV5-4 and TRBJ2-6; 9 bases match TRBD2. Germline CDR1 SGHNT, CDR2 YYREEE (reference sequence). There are 16 residues in the CDR3. With V trimmed by 0 bases and J by 3 bases, 1 base remained unmatched. The CDR3 here is CASSLVAGVGANVLTF. The CDR3 coding sequence is TGTGCCAGCAGCTTGGTAGCGGGAGTTGGGGCCAACGTCCTGACTTTC.